This TCR beta chain was sequenced for a study of T cell clones after liver transplantation (dated by TCRdb to the late 2010s). Some background on the complete study: The samples were obtained from ITN030ST, a randomized trial that attempted immunosuppression withdrawal within 2 years after liver transplantation. Donor-reactive T cell clones were identified by TCRbeta sequencing following a pre-transplant mixed lymphocyte reaction and were subsequently tracked in post-transplant blood. As an antigen-independent comparator for the donor-reactive sequences, third party-reactive TCRbeta sequences from pre-transplant MLRs were identified as well. Three of the eight recipients were HCV-positive; the others were transplanted for non-autoimmune, non-viral indications. Until randomization at 12-24 months post-transplant, subjects were given standard immunosuppression, with no induction therapy. Tolerance was defined as complete withdrawal of immunosuppression for at least one year without a rise in liver enzymes beyond twice the upper limit of normal. Blood samples were taken pre-transplant, pre-randomization before withdrawal, and post-randomization after full withdrawal or failed withdrawal. The study cohort included 8 liver transplant recipients, of whom 3 were classified as tolerant and 5 as non-tolerant.

The study at large found these results: In most of the 8 subjects, circulating donor-reactive CD4 TCRbeta sequences decreased significantly after transplant, regardless of tolerance or HCV status. Low numbers of available donor cells limited the measurable donor-reactive repertoire in two subjects. Donor-reactive sequences declined more than third party-reactive ones, suggesting partial antigen-specific deletion unrelated to withdrawal success. When repertoire turnover was taken into account, detection of donor-reactive sequences was significantly reduced in 7 of 8 subjects for CD4 and in 8 of 8 subjects for CD8. Because allograft tissue specimens were not available, migration of donor-reactive T cells into the graft, rather than deletion, may have occurred. Because of small, heterogeneous patient numbers and non-standardized post-transplant time points, the conclusions were only preliminary.

Regarding this clone: Its antigen specificity is not known. The input lacks base qualities; no much larger clone sits a single base away.

After removal of 2 bases from V and 3 bases from J, the junction retains 11 bases not matched to a gene. The germline V gene (reference sequence) gives CDR1 as SEHNR and CDR2 as FQNEAQ. Counted from cysteine to phenylalanine, this CDR3 has 17 amino acids. Here the CDR3 DNA is all that survives: 51 bases in frame from base 1. Unstimulated PBMCs, after thawing, were stained for CD3, CD4 and CD8 and then FACS-sorted into CD3+CD4+ and CD3+CD8+ populations. Randomization to immunosuppression withdrawal applied to every one of the 8 studied subjects. The Qiagen DNeasy Blood and Tissue Kit was used for genomic DNA isolation. High-throughput TCRbeta CDR3 sequencing of frozen genomic DNA was performed by immunoSEQ, including PCR amplification, mapping, bias correction and internal controls. In the paper's pipeline: Only productive rearrangements were retained, with each unique TCRbeta sequence defined by its CDR3 nucleotide sequence together with its V and J gene. For classification of a sequence as donor-reactive, at least 5-fold expansion in CFSE-low cells relative to unstimulated pre-transplant cells and a frequency of at least 0.01% were required. Minimum frequency thresholds were set for each subject based on the unstimulated sample with the lowest template count, ensuring at least 90% detection power. Repertoire turnover was measured by Jensen-Shannon divergence between the top 1000 TCRbeta sequences post- and pre-transplant. Two-sided Fisher's exact tests were used to test for changes in the detection of donor-reactive sequences. TCRdb limited this immuneACCESS table to in-frame rearrangements with V and J called. A share of clones is missing; checked studies link under half to unresolved V genes, and the rest is unexplained. The D gene and trimming were derived from the DNA, and the V and J assignments and clone size from that table. For this sample there are over 50,000 clones; roughly 90% appear just once. 13% to 15% of the sample is in the top ten clones.

The sequence links TRBV7-9 to TRBJ2-3; 7 nucleotides in the junction match TRBD1. The sample was CD8+ T cells from blood, taken 12 months after liver transplant. The source of this sequence is a human patient who received a liver transplant. Some T cells may be donor cells from the graft after a transplant. The nucleotide sequence reads TGTGCCAGCAGCTTAAGGGGACAGCCCGAGGGGACAGATACGCAGTATTTT. This yields the protein CASSLRGQPEGTDTQYF.